This paragraph covers one T cell receptor (beta chain) sequence. Its antigen is not identified. This record comes from a study of cytomegalovirus exposure and HLA in healthy donors. Study as a whole: The Caucasian-associated ancestry cluster contained 81% of the 300 to 400 genotyped donors.

Study-wide findings and caveats: In vitro testing confirmed a few CMV-associated chains as specific for CMV antigens. Later analysis identified about 18,000 TCR beta sequences associated with HLA alleles, using a false discovery rate threshold of 0.05.

With 60 Vbeta and 13 Jbeta primers, the PCR was carried out. The table came from immunoSEQ multiplex PCR; TCRdb's copy has only in-frame clones and leaves some out. The table has about 120,000 clones, 80% seen once. The TCR was taken from a man younger than 45 in good health and CMV-seronegative. The material sequenced was PBMCs.

Written as DNA, the CDR3 is TGTGCCAGCTCTGGGGGGGCTGCTGGAAACACCATATATTTT. As protein: CASSGGAAGNTIYF. V gene TRBV28 combines with J gene TRBJ1-3, with D maybe TRBD1 (6 bases). The CDR3 extends over 14 amino acids. Trimming took off 8 bases at V and 2 bases at J, with 13 bases between the two ends. Germline assignment: CDR1 MDHEN and CDR2 SYDVKM.